This T cell receptor beta chain was observed in a study of T cells in Graves' hyperthyroidism and ophthalmopathy (dated 2019 in TCRdb). Broadly, across the study: To identify distinguishing TCR V-J signatures, a discovery cohort of 90 to 100 patients was used, comprising some 43 with Graves' ophthalmopathy and under 60 with stable Graves' hyperthyroidism. Thyroid tissue and blood T-cell repertoires from six or seven Graves' hyperthyroidism patients were also compared in the study. Prospective prediction of ophthalmopathy was tested in an independent validation cohort of 18 to 20 hyperthyroidism patients and 15 to 17 patients who later progressed to ophthalmopathy. For training and testing, the approximately 97 patients in the discovery cohort were randomly divided in a 7:3 ratio. The paper describes TCR Vbeta CDR3 sequencing of about 140 peripheral blood samples, made up of approximately 40 ophthalmopathy patients, over 70 hyperthyroidism patients and some 17 progressor patients. After blood sampling, hyperthyroidism patients were treated with methimazole at a starting dose of 30 mg daily, and ophthalmopathy patients were treated with high-dose intravenous methylprednisolone. The paper's findings and limits, for the study overall: Blood samples also contained most of the expanded thyroid clonotypes (frequency above 0.001), which suggests that blood repertoires may reflect thyroid immune responses. A model built on a 13 V-J signature distinguished ophthalmopathy from stable hyperthyroidism, reaching approximately 89% sensitivity and 81% to 83% specificity in cross-validation and 80%/75% in testing. During validation, the model predicted progression to ophthalmopathy a median of roughly six months ahead of onset, with around 65% sensitivity and roughly 75% specificity. Sample size was not statistically predetermined, and investigators were not blinded to group allocation.

The TCR beta CDR3 regions were amplified from RNA transcripts. The TCR CDR3 was subjected to a first round of RT-PCR using the HTBI primer set and the Qiagen OneStep RT-PCR kit. A second multiplex PCR round built the libraries, followed by size selection and purification. The libraries were sequenced on an Illumina HiSeq2000 using paired-end 100 bp reads. Turning to the authors' computational methods: Raw data were processed with SOAPnuke, discarding reads with adapters, uncalled bases, mean Phred below 15, or no exact constant-primer or identifier match. COPE v1.2.5 was used to merge the high-quality paired reads, and each unique nucleotide sequence was defined as a clonotype. MiTCR v1.1 was used to align the clonotypes against IMGT TRBV, TRBD and TRBJ reference segments. Only V-J combinations with frequency above 0.0001, covering about 99% of repertoires, were analysed. A TCS score was defined as the ratio between F50 (clonal expansion) and ExV (chaos), using BLOSUM62-based TCRdist between CDR3 peptides within each V-J. Welch's t-statistics and random forest reduced around 520 V-J features to 13, which were used in a naive Bayes classifier (R e1071). The Morisita-Horn index was used to measure how similar the thyroid and blood repertoires were. The public reads were quality trimmed at Q25 with fastp and then assembled into clones with MiXCR by TCRdb, keeping productive beta chains. Duplicate CDR3 protein sequences are folded into a single record with the most common DNA and genes. The V and J calls follow TCRdb's processing rather than the paper's. In this sample the table shows 450,000 to 700,000 distinct CDR3 sequences, about 43% of which occur a single time. Of the sample, about 8% is held by the ten largest clones.

Points on this clonotype: The antigen it recognizes is unknown. No base quality information exists; no much larger clone differs at one position.

Stable Graves' hyperthyroidism was defined as no progression to ophthalmopathy during 18 months of follow-up. Hyperthyroidism patients were aged 18 to 65 years and newly diagnosed, with disease duration of less than 2 months. The study excluded patients with uncontrolled infections, other autoimmune diseases, pregnancy or lactation. Diagnoses were established on the basis of clinical symptoms, serum thyroxine and TRAb, thyroid ultrasound, and orbital computed tomography. Total RNA was extracted with Trizol reagent, and quality was checked on an Agilent 2100 Bioanalyzer. The CDR3 goes from the cysteine to the phenylalanine over 14 residues. The entry retains the CDR3 DNA only, 42 bases that are in frame from base 1. From the germline V gene (reference sequence), CDR1 is DFQATT and CDR2 is SNEGSKA. V has 0 bases trimmed and J has 5 bases trimmed; junction bases matching no gene number 3.

The sample comprised peripheral blood or thyroid tissue (not recorded which). The chain employs TRBV20-1 and TRBJ2-3; 9 bases in the junction line up with TRBD2. This TCR derives from a woman under 30 with Graves' hyperthyroidism. The CDR3 corresponds to CSARDFSGRDTQYF. The bases are TGCAGTGCTAGAGATTTTAGCGGGAGAGATACGCAGTATTTT.